Listed below are T cell receptor beta chains from one sample, sequenced in a study of memory CD4+ T cells and cytomegalovirus serostatus. Data came from immunoSEQ multiplex PCR; TCRdb stores just in-frame clones and leaves some out. This sample carries under 80,000 clones, around 78% of them seen once, and the ten largest clones take 2.6%. The sequenced sample was memory CD4+ T cells from blood. The receptors derive from an adult in good health and CMV-seropositive. Both conserved end residues are part of each CDR3. D genes are given only for firm matches. Expanded clones get a size class; other rows say once, few or many, or leave the size out.

D gene: TRBD1
J gene: TRBJ1-3
V gene: TRBV4-1
clone size: NA
CDR3 length: 16
CDR3 DNA: TGCGCCAGCAGCCAAGGGGACAGGGGAGCTGGAAACACCATATATTTT
CDR3 protein: CASSQGDRGAGNTIYF

D gene: TRBD1
J gene: TRBJ1-2
V gene: TRBV11-2
clone size: once
CDR3 length: 16
CDR3 DNA: TGTGCCAGCAGCCTAACGACAGGGTATAAGGGTTATGGCTACACCTTC
CDR3 protein: CASSLTTGYKGYGYTF

D gene: NA
J gene: TRBJ2-3
V gene: TRBV5-5
clone size: NA
CDR3 length: 13
CDR3 DNA: TGTGCCAGCAGCCTGAAAGTGGCAGATACGCAGTATTTT
CDR3 protein: CASSLKVADTQYF

D gene: NA
J gene: TRBJ1-4
V gene: TRBV5-1
clone size: few
CDR3 length: 13
CDR3 DNA: TGCGCCAGCAGCTTTGGATCGAGGGAAAAACTGTTTTTT
CDR3 protein: CASSFGSREKLFF

D gene: NA
J gene: TRBJ1-4
V gene: TRBV5-1
clone size: NA
CDR3 length: 15
CDR3 DNA: TGCGCCAGCAGCTTGGCCCTAAGCGGTAATGAAAAACTGTTTTTT
CDR3 protein: CASSLALSGNEKLFF

D gene: NA
J gene: TRBJ2-2
V gene: TRBV7-9
clone size: NA
CDR3 length: 16
CDR3 DNA: TGTGCCAGCAGCTTATATACAGGAGCGAACACCGGGGAGCTGTTTTTT
CDR3 protein: CASSLYTGANTGELFF

D gene: NA
J gene: TRBJ1-1
V gene: TRBV28
clone size: NA
CDR3 length: 15
CDR3 DNA: TGTGCCAGCAGTTCGCAAGGGAATCAGAACACTGAAGCTTTCTTT
CDR3 protein: CASSSQGNQNTEAFF

D gene: NA
J gene: TRBJ1-2
V gene: TRBV14
clone size: few
CDR3 length: 14
CDR3 DNA: TGTGCCAGCAGCCAAGCCGGGCCCCTGGGAGGCTACACCTTC
CDR3 protein: CASSQAGPLGGYTF

D gene: NA
J gene: TRBJ1-3
V gene: TRBV27
clone size: NA
CDR3 length: 15
CDR3 DNA: TGTGCCAGCAGCCCCGACCCAGACCCTGGAAACACCATATATTTT
CDR3 protein: CASSPDPDPGNTIYF

D gene: TRBD1
J gene: TRBJ1-4
V gene: TRBV5-1
clone size: few
CDR3 length: 13
CDR3 DNA: TGCGCCAGCAGGTGGACAGGGGCGGAAAAACTGTTTTTT
CDR3 protein: CASRWTGAEKLFF

D gene: TRBD1
J gene: TRBJ2-4
V gene: TRBV10-3
clone size: NA
CDR3 length: 14
CDR3 DNA: TGTGCCATCAGTGACACAGGGGTCGAAAACATTCAGTACTTC
CDR3 protein: CAISDTGVENIQYF

D gene: NA
J gene: TRBJ1-5
V gene: TRBV27
clone size: NA
CDR3 length: 13
CDR3 DNA: TGTGCCAGCAGTTTAAAGGAGGACCAGCCCCAGCATTTT
CDR3 protein: CASSLKEDQPQHF

D gene: TRBD2
J gene: TRBJ2-5
V gene: TRBV2
clone size: once
CDR3 length: 16
CDR3 DNA: TGTGCCAGCAACGGGGGAGGGCTGACAAGACGGGAGACCCAGTACTTC
CDR3 protein: CASNGGGLTRRETQYF

D gene: TRBD1
J gene: TRBJ1-1
V gene: TRBV5-1
clone size: few
CDR3 length: 15
CDR3 DNA: TGCGCCAGCAGGAGACAGGGGAGGGGAGACACTGAAGCTTTCTTT
CDR3 protein: CASRRQGRGDTEAFF

D gene: NA
J gene: TRBJ1-6
V gene: TRBV30
clone size: once
CDR3 length: 12
CDR3 DNA: TGTGCCTGGAGTCCCTATAATTCACCCCTCCACTTT
CDR3 protein: CAWSPYNSPLHF

D gene: NA
J gene: TRBJ2-1
V gene: TRBV11-3
clone size: NA
CDR3 length: 14
CDR3 DNA: TGTGCCAGCAGCAGGGGCGGAACCTACAATGAGCAGTTCTTC
CDR3 protein: CASSRGGTYNEQFF

D gene: NA
J gene: TRBJ1-2
V gene: TRBV2
clone size: NA
CDR3 length: 14
CDR3 DNA: TGTGCCAGCAGTGTCGAATCTCGGAGCTATGGCTACACCTTC
CDR3 protein: CASSVESRSYGYTF

D gene: NA
J gene: TRBJ1-6
V gene: TRBV7-9
clone size: NA
CDR3 length: 13
CDR3 DNA: TGTGCCAGCAGTAATCAGGGTGTGGCACCCCTCCACTTT
CDR3 protein: CASSNQGVAPLHF

D gene: NA
J gene: TRBJ1-2
V gene: TRBV6-5
clone size: NA
CDR3 length: 13
CDR3 DNA: TGTGCCAGCAGGCTACTACGGGACTATGGCTACACCTTC
CDR3 protein: CASRLLRDYGYTF

D gene: NA
J gene: TRBJ2-3
V gene: TRBV29-1
clone size: NA
CDR3 length: 12
CDR3 DNA: TGCAGCGTTGACAGAGGAACAGATACGCAGTATTTT
CDR3 protein: CSVDRGTDTQYF

D gene: TRBD1
J gene: TRBJ1-4
V gene: TRBV10-3
clone size: NA
CDR3 length: 14
CDR3 DNA: TGTGCCATCAGTTCCGGGACAGCAAATGAAAAACTGTTTTTT
CDR3 protein: CAISSGTANEKLFF

D gene: NA
J gene: TRBJ1-3
V gene: TRBV30
clone size: NA
CDR3 length: 14
CDR3 DNA: TGTGCCTTTGGATCGAGGACGGGGGGAAACACCATATATTTT
CDR3 protein: CAFGSRTGGNTIYF

D gene: TRBD1
J gene: TRBJ2-3
V gene: TRBV29-1
clone size: NA
CDR3 length: 13
CDR3 DNA: TGCAGCGTTTCCCCGACAGGGACAGATACGCAGTATTTT
CDR3 protein: CSVSPTGTDTQYF

D gene: NA
J gene: TRBJ1-1
V gene: TRBV9
clone size: few
CDR3 length: 13
CDR3 DNA: TGTGCCAGCAGCGCCGCGCGGAACACTGAAGCTTTCTTT
CDR3 protein: CASSAARNTEAFF

D gene: NA
J gene: TRBJ2-2
V gene: TRBV7-2
clone size: NA
CDR3 length: 15
CDR3 DNA: TGTGCCAGCAGCTTACGGGCGGGGGCCCCCGGGGAGCTGTTTTTT
CDR3 protein: CASSLRAGAPGELFF

D gene: TRBD2
J gene: TRBJ2-5
V gene: TRBV11-2
clone size: NA
CDR3 length: 15
CDR3 DNA: TGTGCCAGCAGCTCGGGAGCGGGACCCCAAGAGACCCAGTACTTC
CDR3 protein: CASSSGAGPQETQYF

D gene: NA
J gene: TRBJ2-2
V gene: TRBV14
clone size: NA
CDR3 length: 16
CDR3 DNA: TGTGCCAGCAGCCCGAGGCAGCTCAGTAACACCGGGGAGCTGTTTTTT
CDR3 protein: CASSPRQLSNTGELFF

D gene: NA
J gene: TRBJ2-5
V gene: TRBV11-2
clone size: NA
CDR3 length: 13
CDR3 DNA: TGTGCCAGCAGCTCGGACAACCCAGAGACCCAGTACTTC
CDR3 protein: CASSSDNPETQYF

D gene: TRBD2
J gene: TRBJ2-3
V gene: TRBV2
clone size: NA
CDR3 length: 15
CDR3 DNA: TGTGCCAGCAGTGAACGGGAGGGGCGGTGGGATACGCAGTATTTT
CDR3 protein: CASSEREGRWDTQYF

D gene: NA
J gene: TRBJ1-2
V gene: TRBV6-5
clone size: NA
CDR3 length: 12
CDR3 DNA: TGTGCCAGCAGCCGGGACAACTATGGCTACACCTTC
CDR3 protein: CASSRDNYGYTF

D gene: NA
J gene: TRBJ1-4
V gene: TRBV21-1
clone size: NA
CDR3 length: 21
CDR3 DNA: TGTGCCAGCAGCAAAACCGGAGGTGACTCTTTTCCCGCTGTGGCTAATGAAAAACTGTTTTTT
CDR3 protein: CASSKTGGDSFPAVANEKLFF

D gene: NA
J gene: TRBJ1-6
V gene: TRBV2
clone size: NA
CDR3 length: 14
CDR3 DNA: TGTGCCAGCACCGTAAGCTCCTATAATTCACCCCTCCACTTT
CDR3 protein: CASTVSSYNSPLHF

D gene: TRBD1
J gene: TRBJ1-5
V gene: TRBV18
clone size: NA
CDR3 length: 14
CDR3 DNA: TGTGCCAGCTCACTTGACAGGGGCAATCAGCCCCAGCATTTT
CDR3 protein: CASSLDRGNQPQHF

D gene: TRBD1
J gene: TRBJ1-2
V gene: TRBV18
clone size: NA
CDR3 length: 14
CDR3 DNA: TGTGCCAGCTCACCATCGGACAGGGCGTATGGCTACACCTTC
CDR3 protein: CASSPSDRAYGYTF

D gene: NA
J gene: TRBJ2-7
V gene: TRBV18
clone size: few
CDR3 length: 12
CDR3 DNA: TGTGCCAGCTCACCTAGCCGTGGGGCTAGCCGCTTC
CDR3 protein: CASSPSRGASRF

D gene: NA
J gene: TRBJ2-2
V gene: TRBV5-1
clone size: NA
CDR3 length: 16
CDR3 DNA: TGCGCCAGCAGCTCCTTTGCCCCGGGAAGCACCGGGGAGCTGTTTTTT
CDR3 protein: CASSSFAPGSTGELFF

D gene: NA
J gene: TRBJ2-4
V gene: TRBV28
clone size: NA
CDR3 length: 15
CDR3 DNA: TGTGCCAGCAGTTTGGGCAGGGTGGCCAAAAACATTCAGTACTTC
CDR3 protein: CASSLGRVAKNIQYF

D gene: TRBD1
J gene: TRBJ1-3
V gene: TRBV10-3
clone size: NA
CDR3 length: 15
CDR3 DNA: TGTGCCATCAGGGAGGGACAGCTCTCTGGAAACACCATATATTTT
CDR3 protein: CAIREGQLSGNTIYF

D gene: NA
J gene: TRBJ1-1
V gene: TRBV12-5
clone size: NA
CDR3 length: 19
CDR3 DNA: TGTGCTAGTGGTTTGGTTGTCCGGGACATCACGGGACGTAACACTGAAGCTTTCTTT
CDR3 protein: CASGLVVRDITGRNTEAFF

D gene: NA
J gene: TRBJ2-3
V gene: TRBV6-5
clone size: NA
CDR3 length: 13
CDR3 DNA: TGTGCCAGCAGGTCCCCTGGCGGGGATACGCAGTATTTT
CDR3 protein: CASRSPGGDTQYF

D gene: NA
J gene: TRBJ2-4
V gene: TRBV11-1
clone size: NA
CDR3 length: 14
CDR3 DNA: TGTGCCAGCAGAGACGGACGGGCCAAAAACATTCAGTACTTC
CDR3 protein: CASRDGRAKNIQYF